The entry below describes one T cell receptor (beta chain). The data were taken from a study of T cell responses to AZD1222 COVID-19 vaccine. Generated by immunoSEQ multiplex PCR, the TCRdb table keeps only in-frame clones and is missing some. The sample holds 150,000 to 200,000 clones, approximately 86% seen once. Trimming at V came to 3 bases and at J to 2 bases, leaving 7 bases not matched to a gene. The germline V gene encodes CDR1 SGDLS and CDR2 YYNGEE. This CDR3 has 16 residues. Here the sequenced sample was peripheral blood, taken on day 0 of AZD1222 vaccination. V is TRBV9 and J is TRBJ2-3, with 9 bases matching TRBD1. This TCR was recovered from an adult in good health. The CDR3: CASSAERTGVTDTQYF. In DNA, the CDR3 is TGTGCCAGCAGCGCGGAAAGGACAGGGGTCACAGATACGCAGTATTTT.